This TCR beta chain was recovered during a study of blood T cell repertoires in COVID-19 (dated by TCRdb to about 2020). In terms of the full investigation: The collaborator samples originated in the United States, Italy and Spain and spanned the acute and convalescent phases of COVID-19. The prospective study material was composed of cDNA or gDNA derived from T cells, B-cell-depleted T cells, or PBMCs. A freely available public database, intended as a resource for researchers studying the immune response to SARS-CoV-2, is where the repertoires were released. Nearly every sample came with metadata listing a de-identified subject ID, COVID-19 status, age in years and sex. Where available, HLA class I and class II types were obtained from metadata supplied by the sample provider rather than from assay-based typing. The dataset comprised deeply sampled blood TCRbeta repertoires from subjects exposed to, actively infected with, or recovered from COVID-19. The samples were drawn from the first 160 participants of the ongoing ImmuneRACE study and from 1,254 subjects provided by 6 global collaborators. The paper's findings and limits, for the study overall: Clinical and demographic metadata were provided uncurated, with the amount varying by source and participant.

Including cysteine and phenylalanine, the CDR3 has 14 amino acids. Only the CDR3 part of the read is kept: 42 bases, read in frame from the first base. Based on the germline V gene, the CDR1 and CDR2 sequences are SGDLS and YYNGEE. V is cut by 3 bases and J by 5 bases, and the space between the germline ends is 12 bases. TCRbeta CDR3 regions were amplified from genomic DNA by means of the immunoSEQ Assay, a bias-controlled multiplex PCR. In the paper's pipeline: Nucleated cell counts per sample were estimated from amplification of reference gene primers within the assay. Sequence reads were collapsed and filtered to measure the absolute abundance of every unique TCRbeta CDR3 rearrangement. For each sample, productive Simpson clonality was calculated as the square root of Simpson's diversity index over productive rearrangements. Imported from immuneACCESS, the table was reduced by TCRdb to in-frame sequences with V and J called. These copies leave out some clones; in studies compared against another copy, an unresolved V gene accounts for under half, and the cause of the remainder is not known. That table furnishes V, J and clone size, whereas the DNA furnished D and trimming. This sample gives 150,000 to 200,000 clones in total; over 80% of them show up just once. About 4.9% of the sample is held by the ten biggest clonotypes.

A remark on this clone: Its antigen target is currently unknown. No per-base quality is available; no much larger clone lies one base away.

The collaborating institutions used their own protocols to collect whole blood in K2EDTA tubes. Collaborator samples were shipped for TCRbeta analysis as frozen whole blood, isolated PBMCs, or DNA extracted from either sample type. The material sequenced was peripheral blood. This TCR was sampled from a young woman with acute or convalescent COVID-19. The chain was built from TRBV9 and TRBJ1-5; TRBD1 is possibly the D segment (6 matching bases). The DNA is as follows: TGTGCCAGCAGCGACCGGGACAACCATCAGCCCCAGCATTTT. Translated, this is CASSDRDNHQPQHF.